Presented here are 21 T cell receptor beta chains from one specimen sequenced in a study of shared clonotypes between healthy human individuals. Data came from immunoSEQ multiplex PCR; TCRdb stores just in-frame clones and leaves some out. Among around 320,000 clones listed, 87% were seen once. Source material: memory CD8+ T cells sorted from blood. Subset described: CD45RO+ cells pooled with CCR7-negative TemRA cells. These TCRs come from a man in his late teens or twenties in good health.

The rearrangement uses TRBV28 and TRBJ2-7; the D gene is possibly TRBD2 (6 bases). Germline CDR1 and CDR2: MDHEN and SYDVKM. CDR3 length: 13 residues. V lost 10 bases to trimming and J lost 2 bases, with 15 bases between them. CDR3 region: CATEAGSAYEQYF. CDR3 in DNA: TGTGCCACCGAAGCGGGCTCCGCCTACGAGCAGTACTTC.

The chain combines TRBV6-6 with TRBJ2-3; the D gene is possibly TRBD2 (5 bases). Germline CDR1 is MNHNY and CDR2 is SVGAGI (reference sequence). The ends were cut back, 10 bases at V and 1 base at J, with 18 bases in the middle. The CDR3 totals 15 residues. The CDR3 loop reads CATWRGIERTDTQYF. DNA of the CDR3: TGTGCCACCTGGCGAGGGATCGAGCGCACAGATACGCAGTATTTT.

This sequence joins TRBV5-4 and TRBJ2-7, with 7 bases aligning to TRBD1. The CDR3 contains 12 residues. V shed 10 bases and J 1 base; nucleotides not matched to a gene: 5. Germline CDR1 reads SGHNT; CDR2 reads YYREEE (reference sequence). The CDR3 bases are TGTGCCGCCGGGACAGAGTCCTACGAGCAGTACTTC. Its translation is CAAGTESYEQYF.

On this clone itself: Distinct nucleotide sequences in the sample also encode this CDR3. J is TRBJ2-2 and V is TRBV6-1; possible D gene TRBD2, 6 bases. This CDR3 is built from 12 residues. V gave up 6 bases and J gave up 6 bases, with 8 bases separating them. CDR1 is MNHNS and CDR2 is SASEGT in the germline V gene. CDR3: CASREGAGELFF. For the CDR3, the DNA is TGTGCCAGCAGGGAGGGCGCCGGGGAGCTGTTTTTT.

The chain has TRBV7-9 and TRBJ1-1; D is uncertain. The V gene lost 4 bases and the J gene lost 0 bases, with 15 bases spanning the gap. The CDR3 extends over 16 amino acids. Germline V CDR1 and CDR2: SEHNR, FQNEAQ (reference sequence). As DNA, the CDR3 is TGTGCCAGCAGCTCCCCCCGACTGGCCATGAACACTGAAGCTTTCTTT. This translates into CASSSPRLAMNTEAFF. Filled out from reference TRBV7-9 and TRBJ1-1, the complete variable domain reads DTGVSQNPRHKITKRGQNVTFRCDPISEHNRLYWYRQTLGQGPEFLTYFQNEAQLEKSRLLSDRFSAERPKGSFSTLEIQRTEQGDSAMYLCASSSPRLAMNTEAFFGQGTRLTVV.

The chain couples TRBV29-1 to TRBJ1-1; no reliable D call. Germline V gene data show CDR1 as SQVTM and CDR2 as ANQGSEA. The V and J ends lost 5 bases and 4 bases respectively, with 11 bases between them. The CDR3 covers 12 residues. In DNA, the CDR3 is TGCAGCGTTCTATCAGGCTCCACTGAAGCTTTCTTT. Translating gives CSVLSGSTEAFF.

The gene calls are TRBV6-5 and TRBJ1-2; D perhaps matches TRBD1 (6 bases). Germline V CDR1 and CDR2: MNHEY, SVGAGI. This CDR3 contains 14 residues. V dropped 5 bases and J dropped 1 base, with 11 bases sitting between them. CDR3 DNA: TGTGCCAGCAGTCCCGAGGGGGGTAACTATGGCTACACCTTC. This translates into CASSPEGGNYGYTF.

This chain connects TRBV7-9 to TRBJ1-3; D uncertain. This CDR3 comprises 14 residues. Germline CDR1 SEHNR, CDR2 FQNEAQ (reference sequence). V was clipped by 1 base and J by 0 bases, with 4 bases between them. The CDR3 sequence is CASSLGTSGNTIYF. The DNA of the CDR3 is TGTGCCAGCAGCTTAGGCACCTCTGGAAACACCATATATTTT.

As regards this clone: With a far larger clone one base away, a read error is the likely cause. The V and J genes are TRBV10-3 and TRBJ2-5, with D unresolved. The V and J ends lost 2 bases and 6 bases respectively, with 19 bases between them. CDR3 length: 16 amino acids. Per germline, CDR1 ENHRY and CDR2 SYGVKD. The CDR3 spells CAISEPTLNPWKTQYF. CDR3 in DNA: TGTGCCATCAGTGAGCCTACACTGAATCCATGGAAGACCCAGTACTTC.

This rearrangement joins TRBV9 to TRBJ1-5; 9 nucleotides agree with TRBD1. Looked up from germline, CDR1 is SGDLS and CDR2 is YYNGEE. This CDR3 has 15 residues. V dropped 6 bases and J dropped 7; count of bases not matched to a gene: 11. CDR3 sequence reads: CASNARDRVGQPQHF. CDR3 nucleotides: TGTGCCAGCAATGCACGGGACAGGGTTGGCCAGCCCCAGCATTTT.

This clone was recorded only once. This sequence joins TRBV2 and TRBJ1-5; TRBD1 aligns across 8 bases. This CDR3 is 14 amino acids long. V lost 6 bases to trimming and J lost 4 bases; unmatched junction nucleotides: 5. Germline lookup yields CDR1 SNHLY and CDR2 FYNNEI. The CDR3 DNA is TGTGCCAGCAGGGACAGGGAGAGAAATCAGCCCCAGCATTTT. Amino acids: CASRDRERNQPQHF.

CDR3 nucleotide sequence: TGTGCCAGTAGTGTTACAGGGGGCGCGAATTCACCCCTCCACTTT. Encoded protein: CASSVTGGANSPLHF. This sequence joins TRBV19 and TRBJ1-6; 9 nucleotides agree with TRBD1. CDR1 and CDR2 (germline): LNHDA, SQIVND (reference sequence). The CDR3 totals 15 residues. Trimming at V came to 5 bases and at J to 7 bases, leaving 6 bases not matched to a gene.

The chain uses TRBV27 and TRBJ2-5, with 10 nucleotides matching TRBD2. This CDR3 is built from 16 residues. With 5 bases clipped from V and 2 bases from J, the junction kept 8 bases outside the gene matches. Germline loops: CDR1 MNHEY, CDR2 SMNVEV (reference sequence). The CDR3, as DNA: TGTGCCAGCAGTCCCGGACTAGCGGAGATACAAGAGACCCAGTACTTC. This sequence encodes CASSPGLAEIQETQYF.

This CDR3 is CASSVQDRGFHEQYF. The CDR3, as DNA: TGTGCCAGCAGTGTTCAGGACAGGGGGTTTCACGAGCAGTACTTC. The genes are TRBV6-1 and TRBJ2-7; the match to TRBD1 covers 10 bases. Germline CDR1 reads MNHNS; CDR2 reads SASEGT. The CDR3 covers 15 residues. Trimming took 4 bases from V and 5 from J; bases not matched to a gene: 8.

This clone has just a few counts. The chain uses TRBV29-1 and TRBJ2-1; a possible D gene is TRBD2 (6 bases). The CDR3 totals 17 residues. V was clipped by 4 bases and J by 6 bases, with 25 bases between them. Germline V gives CDR1 SQVTM, CDR2 ANQGSEA. In nucleotides, the CDR3 is TGCAGCGTTGGACCGGTCCTGGGGCAGGGAGGTGGCAATGAGCAGTTCTTC. Translating gives CSVGPVLGQGGGNEQFF.

This clone has a handful of counts. This rearrangement joins TRBV5-6 to TRBJ1-1; D gene uncertain. Between the trimmed V and J ends, which lost 3 bases and 2 bases, there was a span of 11 bases. The CDR3 runs to 14 residues. Germline-derived CDR1 and CDR2 are SGHDT and YYEEEE. CDR3 DNA sequence: TGTGCCAGCAGCTGGCCTCAGCAAAACACTGAAGCTTTCTTT. This sequence encodes CASSWPQQNTEAFF.

The chain carries TRBV2 and TRBJ2-7; D perhaps matches TRBD2 (5 bases). V lost 7 bases and J lost 0, with 16 bases in between. This CDR3 is 15 amino acids long. Looked up from germline, CDR1 is SNHLY and CDR2 is FYNNEI. The CDR3 bases are TGTGCCAGCATGAGGAGGACGGGAAGCTCCTACGAGCAGTACTTC. Amino acid sequence: CASMRRTGSSYEQYF.

The rearrangement joins TRBV7-3 to TRBJ2-1; D is undetermined. CDR1 is SGHTA and CDR2 is FQGTGA in the germline V gene. Trimming stripped 4 bases from V and 2 bases from J, with 6 bases between. This CDR3 is built from 13 residues. CDR3 amino acids: CASSSDAYNEQFF. The CDR3 DNA is TGTGCCAGCAGCTCCGACGCCTACAATGAGCAGTTCTTC.

A note on this clone: Other nucleotide sequences in the sample specify the same CDR3. The chain couples TRBV4-1 to TRBJ2-7; the D gene is possibly TRBD1 (6 bases). The CDR3 sequence is 13 residues long. Trimming left V 2 bases short and J 4 bases short, with 9 bases between. The germline V gene has CDR1 MGHRA and CDR2 YSYEKL. This CDR3 is CASSQTQGYEQYF. In DNA form, the CDR3 reads TGCGCCAGCAGCCAAACACAGGGTTACGAGCAGTACTTC.

The chain combines TRBV4-3 with TRBJ2-7, with 8 bases matching TRBD2. The CDR3 has 15 residues. Trimming at V came to 0 bases and at J to 2 bases, leaving 3 bases not matched to a gene. Germline-derived CDR1 and CDR2 are LGHNA and YSLEER. CDR3 protein: CASSQDISGAYEQYF. In DNA form, the CDR3 reads TGCGCCAGCAGCCAAGATATTAGCGGGGCCTACGAGCAGTACTTC.

The CDR3 protein is CASSLAFSGLASNEQFF. CDR3 in DNA: TGTGCCAGCAGCTTGGCCTTTTCGGGACTAGCGAGCAATGAGCAGTTCTTC. This sequence joins TRBV5-6 and TRBJ2-1; 10 nucleotides align to TRBD2. After removal of 0 bases from V and 6 bases from J, the junction contained 9 bases not matched to a gene. The V gene's germline CDR1 is SGHDT and CDR2 YYEEEE. CDR3 size: 17 residues.